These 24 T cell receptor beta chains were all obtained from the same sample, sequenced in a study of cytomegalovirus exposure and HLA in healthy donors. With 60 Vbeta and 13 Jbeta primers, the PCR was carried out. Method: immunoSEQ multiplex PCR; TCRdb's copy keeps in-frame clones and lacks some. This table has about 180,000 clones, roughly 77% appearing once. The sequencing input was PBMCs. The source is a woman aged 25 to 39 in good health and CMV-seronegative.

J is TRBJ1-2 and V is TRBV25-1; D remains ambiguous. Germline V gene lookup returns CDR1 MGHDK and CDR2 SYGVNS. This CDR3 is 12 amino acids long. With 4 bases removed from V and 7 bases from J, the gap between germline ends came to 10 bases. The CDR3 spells CASSGRRAGYTF. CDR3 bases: TGTGCCAGCAGTGGCAGGAGGGCTGGCTACACCTTC.

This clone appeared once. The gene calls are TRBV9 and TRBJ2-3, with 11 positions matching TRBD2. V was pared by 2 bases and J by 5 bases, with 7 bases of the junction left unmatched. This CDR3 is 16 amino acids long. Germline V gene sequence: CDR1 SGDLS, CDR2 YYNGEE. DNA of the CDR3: TGTGCCAGCAGCGTTCAACTAGCGGGGGTCGGAGATACGCAGTATTTT. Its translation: CASSVQLAGVGDTQYF.

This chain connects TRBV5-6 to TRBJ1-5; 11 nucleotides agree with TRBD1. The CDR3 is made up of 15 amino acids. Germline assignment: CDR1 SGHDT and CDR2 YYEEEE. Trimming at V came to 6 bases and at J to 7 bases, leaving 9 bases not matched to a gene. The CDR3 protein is CASTQTGTGGQPQHF. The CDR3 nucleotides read TGTGCCAGCACCCAAACCGGGACAGGGGGACAGCCCCAGCATTTT.

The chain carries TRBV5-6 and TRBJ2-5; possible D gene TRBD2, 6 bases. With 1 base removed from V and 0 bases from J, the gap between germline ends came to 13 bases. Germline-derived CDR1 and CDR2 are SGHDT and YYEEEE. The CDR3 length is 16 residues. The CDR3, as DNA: TGTGCCAGCAGCTTGCAAGCGGGCGACGACCAAGAGACCCAGTACTTC. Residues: CASSLQAGDDQETQYF.

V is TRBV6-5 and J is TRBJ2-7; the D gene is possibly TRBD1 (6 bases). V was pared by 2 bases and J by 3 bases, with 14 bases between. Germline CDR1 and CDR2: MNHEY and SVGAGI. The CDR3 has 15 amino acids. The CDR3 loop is CASSYTGTNYYEQYF. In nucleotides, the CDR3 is TGTGCCAGCAGTTACACGGGGACAAATTACTACGAGCAGTACTTC.

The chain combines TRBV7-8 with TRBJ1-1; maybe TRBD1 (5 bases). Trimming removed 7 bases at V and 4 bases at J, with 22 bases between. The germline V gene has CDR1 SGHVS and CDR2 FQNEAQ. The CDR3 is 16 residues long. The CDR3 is CASKWRAGGGGTEAFF. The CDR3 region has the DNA TGTGCCAGCAAATGGAGGGCGGGGGGTGGAGGCACTGAAGCTTTCTTT.

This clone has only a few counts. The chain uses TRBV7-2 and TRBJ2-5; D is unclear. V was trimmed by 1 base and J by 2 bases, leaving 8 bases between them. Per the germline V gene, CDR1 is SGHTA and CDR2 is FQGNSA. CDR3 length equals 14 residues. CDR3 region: CASSLGGSQETQYF. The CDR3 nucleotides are TGTGCCAGCAGCTTAGGAGGCAGTCAAGAGACCCAGTACTTC.

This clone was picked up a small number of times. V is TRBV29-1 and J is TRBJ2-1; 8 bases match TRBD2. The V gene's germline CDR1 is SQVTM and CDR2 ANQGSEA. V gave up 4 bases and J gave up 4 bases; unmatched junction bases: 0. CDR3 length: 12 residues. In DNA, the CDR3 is TGCAGCGTTGCGGGGGGGTACAATGAGCAGTTCTTC. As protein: CSVAGGYNEQFF.

In nucleotides, the CDR3 is TGCGCCAGCAGCTATGACAGGCGAACGAACACCGGGGAGCTGTTTTTT. Translated: CASSYDRRTNTGELFF. The V and J genes are TRBV5-1 and TRBJ2-2; a weak D match, TRBD1 (6 bases). The CDR3 is made up of 16 amino acids. Germline CDR1 reads SGHRS; CDR2 reads YFSETQ. Trimming took off 3 bases at V and 0 bases at J, with 12 bases between the two ends.

The CDR3 region has the DNA TGTGCCAGCAGTCAAGGACTAGCGGGAATGGAAGCCAAAAACATTCAGTACTTC. Protein product: CASSQGLAGMEAKNIQYF. V usage is TRBV6-1 and J usage is TRBJ2-4; 12 nucleotides match TRBD2. Per the germline V gene, CDR1 is MNHNS and CDR2 is SASEGT. This CDR3 is 18 amino acids long. Trimming removed 5 bases from V and 0 bases from J; junction bases left unmatched: 8.

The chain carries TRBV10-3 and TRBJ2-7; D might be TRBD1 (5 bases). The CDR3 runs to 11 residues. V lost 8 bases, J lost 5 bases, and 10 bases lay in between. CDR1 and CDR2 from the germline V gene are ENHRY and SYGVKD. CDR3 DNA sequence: TGTGCCATCGGGGCAGCAAACGAGCAGTACTTC. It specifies CAIGAANEQYF.

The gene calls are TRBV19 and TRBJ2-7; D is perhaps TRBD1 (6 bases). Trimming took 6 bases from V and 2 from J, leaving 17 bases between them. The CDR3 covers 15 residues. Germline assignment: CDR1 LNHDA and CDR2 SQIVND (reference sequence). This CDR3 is CASSQLTGNPYEQYF. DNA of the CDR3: TGTGCCAGTAGCCAACTTACAGGGAATCCCTACGAGCAGTACTTC.

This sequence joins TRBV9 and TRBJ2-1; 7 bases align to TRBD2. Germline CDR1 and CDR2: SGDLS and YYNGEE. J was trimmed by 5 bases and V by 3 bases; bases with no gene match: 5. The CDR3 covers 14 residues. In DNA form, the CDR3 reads TGTGCCAGCAGCGCAAGCGGGAAAAACAATGAGCAGTTCTTC. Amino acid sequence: CASSASGKNNEQFF.

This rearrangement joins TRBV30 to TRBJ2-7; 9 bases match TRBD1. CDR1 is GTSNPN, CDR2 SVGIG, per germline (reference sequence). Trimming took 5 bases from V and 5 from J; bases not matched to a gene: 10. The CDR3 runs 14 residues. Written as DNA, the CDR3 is TGTGCCTGGGCTCGACAGGGGGGGTACAACGAGCAGTACTTC. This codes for CAWARQGGYNEQYF.

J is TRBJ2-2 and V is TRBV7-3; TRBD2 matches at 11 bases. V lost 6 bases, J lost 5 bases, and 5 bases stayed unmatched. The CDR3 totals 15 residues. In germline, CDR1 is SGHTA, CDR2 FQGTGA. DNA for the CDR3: TGTGCCAGCAGTTATAGCGGGGGGGCGACCGGGGAGCTGTTTTTT. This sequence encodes CASSYSGGATGELFF.

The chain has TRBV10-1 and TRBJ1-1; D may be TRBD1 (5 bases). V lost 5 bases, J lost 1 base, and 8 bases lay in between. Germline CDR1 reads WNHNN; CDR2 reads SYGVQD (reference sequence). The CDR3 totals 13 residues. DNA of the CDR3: TGCGCCAGCAGTTCTCAGGGGAACACTGAAGCTTTCTTT. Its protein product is CASSSQGNTEAFF.

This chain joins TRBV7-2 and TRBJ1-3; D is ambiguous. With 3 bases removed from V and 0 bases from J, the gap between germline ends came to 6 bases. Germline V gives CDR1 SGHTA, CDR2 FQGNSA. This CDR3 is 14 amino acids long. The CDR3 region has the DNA TGTGCCAGCAGCTTCTTAATCTCTGGAAACACCATATATTTT. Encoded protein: CASSFLISGNTIYF.

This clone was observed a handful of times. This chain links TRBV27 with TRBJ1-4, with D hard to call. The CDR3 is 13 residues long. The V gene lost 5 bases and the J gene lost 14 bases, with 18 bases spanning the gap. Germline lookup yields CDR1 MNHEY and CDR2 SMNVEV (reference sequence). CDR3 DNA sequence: TGTGCCAGCAGTCCACGATATCCCGGGAAGCTGTTTTTT. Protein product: CASSPRYPGKLFF.

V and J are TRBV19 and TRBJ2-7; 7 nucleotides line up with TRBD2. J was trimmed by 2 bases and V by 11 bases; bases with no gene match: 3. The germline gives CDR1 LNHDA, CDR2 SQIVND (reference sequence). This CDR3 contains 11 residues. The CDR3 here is CASAGTYEQYF. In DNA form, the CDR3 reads TGTGCCTCAGCGGGAACCTACGAGCAGTACTTC. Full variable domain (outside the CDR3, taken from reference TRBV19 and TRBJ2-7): DGGITQSPKYLFRKEGQNVTLSCEQNLNHDAMYWYRQDPGQGLRLIYYSQIVNDFQKGDIAEGYSVSREKKESFPLTVTSAQKNPTAFYLCASAGTYEQYFGPGTRLTVT.

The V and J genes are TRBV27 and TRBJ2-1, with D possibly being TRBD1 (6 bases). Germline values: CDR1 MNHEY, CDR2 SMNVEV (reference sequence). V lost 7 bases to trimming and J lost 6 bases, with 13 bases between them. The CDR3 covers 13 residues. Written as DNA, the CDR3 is TGTGCCAGCACCCCCACAGGGTTCAATGAGCAGTTCTTC. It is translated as CASTPTGFNEQFF.

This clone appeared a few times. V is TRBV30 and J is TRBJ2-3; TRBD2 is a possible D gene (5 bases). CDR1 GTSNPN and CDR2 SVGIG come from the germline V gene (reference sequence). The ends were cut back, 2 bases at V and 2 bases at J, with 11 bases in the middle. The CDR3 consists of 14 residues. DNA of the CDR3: TGTGCCTGGAGTTCCGGGATCCACACAGATACGCAGTATTTT. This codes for CAWSSGIHTDTQYF.

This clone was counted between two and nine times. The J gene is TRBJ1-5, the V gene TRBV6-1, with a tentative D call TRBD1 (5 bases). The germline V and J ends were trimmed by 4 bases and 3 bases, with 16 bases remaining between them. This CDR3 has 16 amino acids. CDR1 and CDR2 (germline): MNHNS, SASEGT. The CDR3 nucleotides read TGTGCCAGCAGTGCTGGTTCCGGCAGGGCCAATCAGCCCCAGCATTTT. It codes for CASSAGSGRANQPQHF.

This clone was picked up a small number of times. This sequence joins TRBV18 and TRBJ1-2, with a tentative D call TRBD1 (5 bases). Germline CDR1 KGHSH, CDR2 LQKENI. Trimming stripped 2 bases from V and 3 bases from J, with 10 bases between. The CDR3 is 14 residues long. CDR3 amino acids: CASSPGREDYGYTF. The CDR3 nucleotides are TGTGCCAGCTCACCAGGCAGGGAGGACTATGGCTACACCTTC.

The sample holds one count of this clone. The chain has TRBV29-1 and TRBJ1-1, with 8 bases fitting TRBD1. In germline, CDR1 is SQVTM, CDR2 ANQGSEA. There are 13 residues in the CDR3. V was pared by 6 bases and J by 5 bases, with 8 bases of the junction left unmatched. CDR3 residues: CSVSTGVGTEAFF. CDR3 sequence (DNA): TGCAGCGTATCGACAGGGGTGGGAACTGAAGCTTTCTTT.